This entry lists 7 T cell receptor beta chains sequenced from one sample in a study of patients and donors after allogeneic stem cell transplantation. TCRdb re-analysed the RT-PCR reads in MiXCR, keeping a single row per CDR3 protein. The sample has 100,000 to 120,000 distinct CDR3 sequences, 35% to 45% seen once. Material for sequencing was blood, either unsorted or a sorted T cell fraction (not recorded which). The receptors shown here come from a human donor who was either an allogeneic HSCT recipient or a stem cell or donor lymphocyte infusion donor (not recorded which). It is not recorded whose cells these are; they may come from a transplant donor.

V gene TRBV6-4 combines with J gene TRBJ1-2; TRBD1 matches 7 bases. There are 15 residues in the CDR3. Germline assignment: CDR1 MRHNA and CDR2 SNTAGT. After removal of 0 bases from V and 4 bases from J, the junction contained 5 bases not matched to a gene. CDR3 DNA sequence: TGTGCCAGCAGTGACTCTGGGACAGACACCTATGGCTACACCTTC. This codes for CASSDSGTDTYGYTF.

The V gene is TRBV6-2 or TRBV6-3, the J gene TRBJ1-5, with D perhaps TRBD1 (5 bases). Germline V lookup: CDR1 MNHEY, CDR2 SVGEGT. This CDR3 region has 12 residues. Between the trimmed V and J ends, which lost 6 bases and 7 bases, there was a span of 10 bases. CDR3 loop: CASREGRQPQHF. The CDR3 DNA reads as TGTGCCAGCAGAGAGGGGCGCCAGCCCCAGCATTTT.

V usage is TRBV20-1 and J usage is TRBJ2-4; TRBD1 matches at 8 bases. CDR3 length: 16 residues. J lost 1 base, V lost 3 bases, and 8 bases had no gene match. From germline, CDR1 is DFQATT and CDR2 SNEGSKA (reference sequence). The CDR3 DNA follows: TGCAGTGCTAGCCCCAGGGGGCGATGGGCCAAAAACATTCAGTACTTC. The encoded protein is CSASPRGRWAKNIQYF.

A few counts support this clonotype. The rearrangement uses TRBV7-2 and TRBJ2-5; TRBD1 matches at 7 bases. This CDR3 is built from 14 residues. V lost 5 bases and J lost 5; bases outside the gene matches: 8. Germline V gene data show CDR1 as SGHTA and CDR2 as FQGNSA. DNA of the CDR3: TGTGCCAGCAGCCTAACAGGGGCCCGCGAGACCCAGTACTTC. Amino acid sequence: CASSLTGARETQYF.

The gene calls are TRBV7-4 and TRBJ1-5; no firm D call. V shed 0 bases and J shed 1 base, with 13 bases lying between them. This CDR3 is built from 17 residues. Germline CDR1 reads SGHVT; CDR2 reads SQSDAQ. CDR3 loop: CASSLAQHPRSNQPQHF. CDR3 bases: TGTGCCAGCAGCTTAGCGCAACACCCCCGCAGCAATCAGCCCCAGCATTTT.

The rearrangement joins TRBV20-1 to TRBJ1-2; 10 bases map to TRBD1. J lost 6 bases, V lost 5 bases, and 6 bases had no gene match. The CDR3 runs 13 residues. Germline V gives CDR1 DFQATT, CDR2 SNEGSKA (reference sequence). The CDR3: CSAGRQGADGYTF. In DNA form, the CDR3 reads TGCAGTGCTGGCCGACAGGGGGCGGATGGCTACACCTTC.

This clonotype came up a few times. The chain employs TRBV5-1 and TRBJ1-2; 7 bases map to TRBD1. Trimming removed 2 bases from V and 4 bases from J; junction bases left unmatched: 8. Per germline, CDR1 SGHRS and CDR2 YFSETQ. This CDR3 contains 15 residues. The chain's CDR3 is CASSFRQGRSYGYTF. The CDR3, as DNA: TGCGCCAGCAGCTTTCGACAGGGAAGGAGCTATGGCTACACCTTC.